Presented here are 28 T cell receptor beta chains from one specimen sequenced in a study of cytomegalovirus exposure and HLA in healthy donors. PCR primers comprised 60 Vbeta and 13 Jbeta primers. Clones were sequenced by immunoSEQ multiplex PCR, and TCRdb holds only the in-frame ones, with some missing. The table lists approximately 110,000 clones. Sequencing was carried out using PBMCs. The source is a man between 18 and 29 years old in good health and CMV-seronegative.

The CDR3 loop reads CASSLLGNQPQHF. The CDR3, as DNA: TGTGCCAGCAGTTTATTAGGCAATCAGCCCCAGCATTTT. The rearrangement links TRBV27 to TRBJ1-5; D not certain. Germline-derived CDR1 and CDR2 are MNHEY and SMNVEV (reference sequence). V was trimmed by 1 base and J by 2 bases, leaving 3 bases between them. This CDR3 has 13 residues.

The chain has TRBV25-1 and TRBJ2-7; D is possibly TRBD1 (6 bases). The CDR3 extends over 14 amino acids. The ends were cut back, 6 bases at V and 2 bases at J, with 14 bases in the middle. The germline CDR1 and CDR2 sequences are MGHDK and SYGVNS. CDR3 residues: CASRNRAVPYEQYF. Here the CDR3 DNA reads TGTGCCAGCAGGAACAGGGCAGTCCCCTACGAGCAGTACTTC.

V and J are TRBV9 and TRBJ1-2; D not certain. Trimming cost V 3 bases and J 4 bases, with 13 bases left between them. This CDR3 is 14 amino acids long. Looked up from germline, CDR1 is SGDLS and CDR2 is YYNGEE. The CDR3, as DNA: TGTGCCAGCAGCGGAATATCAGCGGGCTATGGCTACACCTTC. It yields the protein CASSGISAGYGYTF.

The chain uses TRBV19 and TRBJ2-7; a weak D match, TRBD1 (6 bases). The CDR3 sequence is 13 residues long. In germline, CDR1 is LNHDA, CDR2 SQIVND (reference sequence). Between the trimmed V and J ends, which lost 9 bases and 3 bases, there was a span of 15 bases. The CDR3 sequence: CARATGTNYEQYF. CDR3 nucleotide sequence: TGTGCCAGGGCCACAGGGACCAACTACGAGCAGTACTTC. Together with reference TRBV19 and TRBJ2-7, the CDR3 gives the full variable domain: DGGITQSPKYLFRKEGQNVTLSCEQNLNHDAMYWYRQDPGQGLRLIYYSQIVNDFQKGDIAEGYSVSREKKESFPLTVTSAQKNPTAFYLCARATGTNYEQYFGPGTRLTVT.

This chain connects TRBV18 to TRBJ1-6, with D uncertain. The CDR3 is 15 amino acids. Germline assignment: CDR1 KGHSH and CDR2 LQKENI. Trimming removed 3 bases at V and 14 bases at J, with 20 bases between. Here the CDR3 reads CASSPRTGFEGTLHF. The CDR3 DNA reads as TGTGCCAGCTCACCTCGGACTGGATTTGAAGGCACCCTCCACTTT.

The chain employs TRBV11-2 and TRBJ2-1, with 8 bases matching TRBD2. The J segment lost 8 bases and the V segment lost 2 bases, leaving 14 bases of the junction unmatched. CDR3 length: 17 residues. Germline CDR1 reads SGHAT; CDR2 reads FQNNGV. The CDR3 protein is CASSLLAPGLVSDEQFF. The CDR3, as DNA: TGTGCCAGCAGCTTATTGGCCCCGGGACTAGTGTCAGATGAGCAGTTCTTC.

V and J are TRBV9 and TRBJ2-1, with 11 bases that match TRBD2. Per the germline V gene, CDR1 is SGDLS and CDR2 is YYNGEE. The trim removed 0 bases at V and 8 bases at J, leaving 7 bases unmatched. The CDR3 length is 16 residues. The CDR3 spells CASSVGNSGGAHEQFF. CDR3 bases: TGTGCCAGCAGCGTAGGTAATAGCGGGGGGGCCCATGAGCAGTTCTTC.

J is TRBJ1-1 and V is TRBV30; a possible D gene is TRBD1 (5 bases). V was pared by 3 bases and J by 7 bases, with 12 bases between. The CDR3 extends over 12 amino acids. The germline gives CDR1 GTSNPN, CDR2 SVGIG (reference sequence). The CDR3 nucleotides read TGTGCCTGGAGGGGAGGGACCTTTGAAGCTTTCTTT. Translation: CAWRGGTFEAFF.

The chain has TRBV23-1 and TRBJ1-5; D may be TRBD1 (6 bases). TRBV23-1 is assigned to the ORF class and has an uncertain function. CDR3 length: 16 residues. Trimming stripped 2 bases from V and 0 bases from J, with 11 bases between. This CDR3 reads CASSQDRTDSNQPQHF. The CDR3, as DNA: TGCGCCAGCAGTCAAGACCGGACAGATAGCAATCAGCCCCAGCATTTT.

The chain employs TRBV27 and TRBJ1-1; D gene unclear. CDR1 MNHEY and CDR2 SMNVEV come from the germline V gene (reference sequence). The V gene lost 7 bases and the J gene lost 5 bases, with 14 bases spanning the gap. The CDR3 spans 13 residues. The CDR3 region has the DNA TGTGCCAGCAAGAGGCCTGAGAAAACTGAAGCTTTCTTT. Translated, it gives CASKRPEKTEAFF.

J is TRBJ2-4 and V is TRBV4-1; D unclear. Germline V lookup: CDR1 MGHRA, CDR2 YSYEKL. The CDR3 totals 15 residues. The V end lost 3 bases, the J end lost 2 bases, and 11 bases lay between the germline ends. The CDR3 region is CASSHATTSKNIQYF. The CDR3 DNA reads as TGCGCCAGCAGCCACGCTACTACGTCCAAAAACATTCAGTACTTC.

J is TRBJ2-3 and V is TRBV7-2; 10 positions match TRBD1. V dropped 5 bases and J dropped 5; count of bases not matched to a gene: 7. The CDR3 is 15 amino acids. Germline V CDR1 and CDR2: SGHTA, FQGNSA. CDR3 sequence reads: CASSTRTGGRDTQYF. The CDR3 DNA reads TGTGCCAGCAGCACGAGGACAGGGGGGAGAGATACGCAGTATTTT.

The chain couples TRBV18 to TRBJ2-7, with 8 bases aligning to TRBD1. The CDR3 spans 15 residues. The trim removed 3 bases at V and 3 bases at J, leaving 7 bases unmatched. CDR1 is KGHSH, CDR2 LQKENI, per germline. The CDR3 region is CASSPLGQAYYEQYF. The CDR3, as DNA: TGTGCCAGCTCACCGTTGGGACAGGCGTACTACGAGCAGTACTTC.

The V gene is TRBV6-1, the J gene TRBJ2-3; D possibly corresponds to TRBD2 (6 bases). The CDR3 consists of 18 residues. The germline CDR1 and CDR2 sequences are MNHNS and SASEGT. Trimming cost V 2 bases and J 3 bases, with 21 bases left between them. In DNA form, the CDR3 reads TGTGCCAGCAGTGAACGGGAAAGGAACGGGAGACGGACAGATACGCAGTATTTT. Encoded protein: CASSERERNGRRTDTQYF.

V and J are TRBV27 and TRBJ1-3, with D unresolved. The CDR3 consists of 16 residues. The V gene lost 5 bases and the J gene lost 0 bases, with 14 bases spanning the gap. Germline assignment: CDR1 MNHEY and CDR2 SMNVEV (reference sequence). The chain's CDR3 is CASSPREPSSGNTIYF. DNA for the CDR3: TGTGCCAGCAGTCCTCGGGAACCGAGCTCTGGAAACACCATATATTTT.

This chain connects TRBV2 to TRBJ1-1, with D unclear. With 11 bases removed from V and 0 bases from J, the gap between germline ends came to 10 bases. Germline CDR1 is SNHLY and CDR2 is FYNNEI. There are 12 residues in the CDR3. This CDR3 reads CAESTLNTEAFF. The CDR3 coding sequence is TGTGCCGAATCGACACTGAACACTGAAGCTTTCTTT.

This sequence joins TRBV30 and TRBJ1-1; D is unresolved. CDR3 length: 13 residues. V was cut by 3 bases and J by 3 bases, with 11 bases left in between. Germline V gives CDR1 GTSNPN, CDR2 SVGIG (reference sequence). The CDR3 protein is CAWSLEEYTEAFF. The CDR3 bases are TGTGCCTGGAGCCTGGAGGAGTACACTGAAGCTTTCTTT.

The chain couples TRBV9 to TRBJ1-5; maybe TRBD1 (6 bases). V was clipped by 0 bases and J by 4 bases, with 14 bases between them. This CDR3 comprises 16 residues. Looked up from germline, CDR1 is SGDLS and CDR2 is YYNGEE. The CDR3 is CASSVVSGANNQPQHF. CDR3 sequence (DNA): TGTGCCAGCAGCGTAGTATCAGGGGCGAATAATCAGCCCCAGCATTTT.

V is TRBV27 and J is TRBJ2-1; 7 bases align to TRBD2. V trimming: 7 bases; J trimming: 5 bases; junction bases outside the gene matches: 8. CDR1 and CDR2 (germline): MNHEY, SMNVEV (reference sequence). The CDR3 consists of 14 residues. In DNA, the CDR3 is TGTGCCAGCACCCCCCGGGGACTACACAATGAGCAGTTCTTC. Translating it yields CASTPRGLHNEQFF.

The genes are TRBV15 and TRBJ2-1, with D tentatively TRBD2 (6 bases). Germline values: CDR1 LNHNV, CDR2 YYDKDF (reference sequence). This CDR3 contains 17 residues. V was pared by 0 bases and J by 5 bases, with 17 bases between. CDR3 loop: CATSRDLGGGRDNEQFF. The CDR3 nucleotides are TGTGCCACCAGCAGAGATCTTGGGGGAGGTAGGGACAATGAGCAGTTCTTC.

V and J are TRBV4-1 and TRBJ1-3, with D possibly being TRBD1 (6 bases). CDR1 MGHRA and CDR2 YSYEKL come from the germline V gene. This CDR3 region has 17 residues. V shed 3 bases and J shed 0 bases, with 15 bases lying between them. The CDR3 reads CASSHPNRERSGNTIYF. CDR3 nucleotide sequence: TGCGCCAGCAGCCACCCTAACAGGGAGCGCTCTGGAAACACCATATATTTT.

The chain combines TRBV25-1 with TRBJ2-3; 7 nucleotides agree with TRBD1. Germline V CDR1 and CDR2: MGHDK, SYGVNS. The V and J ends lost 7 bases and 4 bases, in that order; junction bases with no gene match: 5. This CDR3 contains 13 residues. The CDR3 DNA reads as TGTGCCAGCAATGAGGGGGCCTCAGATACGCAGTATTTT. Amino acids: CASNEGASDTQYF. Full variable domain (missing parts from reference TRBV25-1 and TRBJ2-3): EADIYQTPRYLVIGTGKKITLECSQTMGHDKMYWYQQDPGMELHLIHYSYGVNSTEKGDLSSESTVSRIRTEHFPLTLESARPSHTSQYLCASNEGASDTQYFGPGTRLTVL.

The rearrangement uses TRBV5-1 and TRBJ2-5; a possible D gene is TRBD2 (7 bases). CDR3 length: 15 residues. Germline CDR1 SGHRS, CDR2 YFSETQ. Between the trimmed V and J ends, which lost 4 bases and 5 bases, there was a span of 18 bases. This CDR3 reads CASSPGGGSWETQYF. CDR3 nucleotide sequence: TGCGCCAGCAGCCCGGGGGGCGGCTCCTGGGAGACCCAGTACTTC. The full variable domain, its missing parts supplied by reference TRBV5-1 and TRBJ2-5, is KAGVTQTPRYLIKTRGQQVTLSCSPISGHRSVSWYQQTPGQGLQFLFEYFSETQRNKGNFPGRFSGRQFSNSRSEMNVSTLELGDSALYLCASSPGGGSWETQYFGPGTRLLVL.

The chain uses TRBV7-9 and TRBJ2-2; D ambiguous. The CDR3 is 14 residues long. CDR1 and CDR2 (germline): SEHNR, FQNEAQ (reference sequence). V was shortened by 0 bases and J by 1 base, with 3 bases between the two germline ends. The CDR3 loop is CASSLAGNTGELFF. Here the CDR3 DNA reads TGTGCCAGCAGCTTAGCCGGGAACACCGGGGAGCTGTTTTTT.

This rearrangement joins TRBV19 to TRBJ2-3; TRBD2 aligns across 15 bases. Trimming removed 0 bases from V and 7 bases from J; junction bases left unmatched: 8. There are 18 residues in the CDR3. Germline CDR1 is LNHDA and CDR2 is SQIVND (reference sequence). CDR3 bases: TGTGCCAGTAGTATAGAGGGACTAGCGGGAGGCAAATCCTATACGCAGTATTTT. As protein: CASSIEGLAGGKSYTQYF.

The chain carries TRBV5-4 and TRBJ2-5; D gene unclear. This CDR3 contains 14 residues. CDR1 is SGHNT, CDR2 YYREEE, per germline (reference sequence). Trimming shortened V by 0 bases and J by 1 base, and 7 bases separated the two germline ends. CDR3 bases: TGTGCCAGCAGCTTGGGAGGTACCCAAGAGACCCAGTACTTC. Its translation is CASSLGGTQETQYF.

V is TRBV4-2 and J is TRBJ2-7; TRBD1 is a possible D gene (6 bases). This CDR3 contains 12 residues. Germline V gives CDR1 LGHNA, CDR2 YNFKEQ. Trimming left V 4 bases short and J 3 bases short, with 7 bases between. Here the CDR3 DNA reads TGTGCCAGCAGCCCGACAGGCTACGAGCAGTACTTC. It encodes CASSPTGYEQYF.

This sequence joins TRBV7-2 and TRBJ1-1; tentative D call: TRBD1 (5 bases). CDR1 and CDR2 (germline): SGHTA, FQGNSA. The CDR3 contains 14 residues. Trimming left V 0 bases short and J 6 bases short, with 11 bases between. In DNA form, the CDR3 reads TGTGCCAGCAGCTTAGCGCAGGGAAACGCTGAAGCTTTCTTT. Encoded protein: CASSLAQGNAEAFF.